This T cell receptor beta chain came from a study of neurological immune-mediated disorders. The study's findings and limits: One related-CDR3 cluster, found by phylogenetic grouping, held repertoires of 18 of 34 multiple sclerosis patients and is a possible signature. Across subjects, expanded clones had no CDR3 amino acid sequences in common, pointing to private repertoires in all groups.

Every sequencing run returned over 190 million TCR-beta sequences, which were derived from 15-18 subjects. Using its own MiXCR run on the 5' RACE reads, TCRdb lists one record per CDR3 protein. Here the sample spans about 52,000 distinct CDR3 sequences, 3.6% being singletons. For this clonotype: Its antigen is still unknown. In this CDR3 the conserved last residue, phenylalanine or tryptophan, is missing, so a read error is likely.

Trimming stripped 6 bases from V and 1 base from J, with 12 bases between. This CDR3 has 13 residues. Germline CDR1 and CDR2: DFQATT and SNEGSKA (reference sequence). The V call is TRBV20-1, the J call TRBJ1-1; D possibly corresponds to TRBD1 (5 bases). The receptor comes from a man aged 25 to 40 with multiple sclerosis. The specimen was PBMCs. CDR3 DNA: TGCAGTGCCGACGGGACGGGGAACACTGAAGCTTTCTGT. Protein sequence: CSADGTGNTEAFC.